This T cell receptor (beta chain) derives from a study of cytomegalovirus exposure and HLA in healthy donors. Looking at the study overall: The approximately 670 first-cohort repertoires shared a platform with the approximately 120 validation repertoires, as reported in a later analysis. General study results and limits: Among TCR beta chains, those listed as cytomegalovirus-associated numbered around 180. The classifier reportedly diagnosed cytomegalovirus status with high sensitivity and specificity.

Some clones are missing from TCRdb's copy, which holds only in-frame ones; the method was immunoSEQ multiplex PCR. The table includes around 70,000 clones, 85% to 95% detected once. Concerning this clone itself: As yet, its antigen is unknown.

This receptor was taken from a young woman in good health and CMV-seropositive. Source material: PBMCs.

This chain's CDR3 is CASSPPDTKLDTQYF. CDR3 sequence (DNA): TGTGCCAGCAGTCCTCCGGACACAAAATTGGATACGCAGTATTTT. This chain uses TRBV6-5 with TRBJ2-3; possibly TRBD1 for D (5 bases). Between the trimmed V and J ends, which lost 5 bases and 6 bases, there was a span of 18 bases. Germline V gives CDR1 MNHEY, CDR2 SVGAGI. CDR3 length equals 15 residues.